This entry lists 14 T cell receptor beta chains sequenced from one sample in a study of blood T cell repertoires in COVID-19. The data were produced by immunoSEQ multiplex PCR, yet TCRdb's version contains in-frame clones alone and is incomplete. The sample shows about 250,000 clones, roughly 90% of them seen only once. The specimen was PBMCs or T cells enriched from blood (not recorded which). The receptors stem from a woman aged 45 to 65 who had recovered from COVID-19.

The chain recombines TRBV28 with TRBJ1-4, with D unresolved. V lost 5 bases and J lost 11, with 15 bases in between. CDR1 and CDR2 (germline): MDHEN, SYDVKM. CDR3 size: 13 residues. CDR3 sequence (DNA): TGTGCCAGCAGTCCGACGCAGGCTGGGAAACTGTTTTTT. Translated, it gives CASSPTQAGKLFF.

The chain employs TRBV27 and TRBJ1-1; tentative D call: TRBD1 (6 bases). From germline, CDR1 is MNHEY and CDR2 SMNVEV (reference sequence). The CDR3 length is 17 residues. The ends were cut back, 3 bases at V and 2 bases at J, with 19 bases in the middle. The CDR3, as DNA: TGTGCCAGCAGTTTCGACCCCCCCGGGACAATTAACACTGAAGCTTTCTTT. Amino acid sequence: CASSFDPPGTINTEAFF.

The chain uses TRBV4-3 and TRBJ1-1; the D is unclear. The CDR3 is made up of 15 amino acids. V shed 0 bases and J shed 2 bases, with 10 bases lying between them. CDR1 and CDR2 from the germline V gene are LGHNA and YSLEER. DNA for the CDR3: TGCGCCAGCAGCCAAGAGTTCGGGGAAAACACTGAAGCTTTCTTT. Its protein is CASSQEFGENTEAFF.

This clone was picked up one time. J is TRBJ1-2 and V is TRBV10-1, with D uncertain. Trimming removed 6 bases at V and 1 base at J, with 12 bases between. CDR1 WNHNN and CDR2 SYGVQD come from the germline V gene (reference sequence). The CDR3 extends over 14 amino acids. The CDR3: CASRQRSHNYGYTF. The DNA of the CDR3 is TGCGCCAGCAGACAGAGAAGTCATAACTATGGCTACACCTTC.

The genes are TRBV7-9 and TRBJ2-1, with 9 bases fitting TRBD2. CDR1 and CDR2 from the germline V gene are SEHNR and FQNEAQ (reference sequence). Losses at the gene ends were 1 base for V and 6 bases for J; bases not matched to a gene: 4. The CDR3 contains 15 residues. The CDR3 sequence is CASSLVLAGLNEQFF. Here the CDR3 DNA reads TGTGCCAGCAGCTTAGTACTAGCGGGCCTCAATGAGCAGTTCTTC.

Details on this clone: This sample also contains other DNA sequences that code for the same CDR3. The chain carries TRBV7-9 and TRBJ2-7, with 9 bases lining up with TRBD2. CDR3 length equals 15 residues. Looked up from germline, CDR1 is SEHNR and CDR2 is FQNEAQ (reference sequence). After removal of 5 bases from V and 1 base from J, the junction contained 6 bases not matched to a gene. The CDR3 protein is CASSPGLAVSYEQYF. The DNA for the CDR3 is TGTGCCAGCAGCCCGGGACTAGCAGTTTCCTACGAGCAGTACTTC.

The rearrangement uses TRBV7-9 and TRBJ1-2; D is unclear. Germline loops: CDR1 SEHNR, CDR2 FQNEAQ (reference sequence). The CDR3 covers 15 residues. V shed 2 bases and J shed 3 bases, with 13 bases lying between them. The CDR3 here is CASSLKREFYYGYTF. CDR3 nucleotide sequence: TGTGCCAGCAGCTTAAAGAGGGAGTTTTACTATGGCTACACCTTC.

The CDR3 region is CASTTGRLAESEQYF. CDR3 bases: TGTGCCAGCACCACAGGGCGACTAGCGGAGTCGGAGCAGTACTTC. The chain employs TRBV28 and TRBJ2-7; TRBD2 aligns across 9 bases. Losses at the gene ends were 7 bases for V and 7 bases for J; bases not matched to a gene: 14. In germline, CDR1 is MDHEN, CDR2 SYDVKM. CDR3 length: 15 residues.

A single count supports this clone. This chain connects TRBV28 to TRBJ1-5; tentative D call: TRBD1 (6 bases). Deletions cut 2 bases from V and 6 bases from J, with 14 bases between. This CDR3 is 15 amino acids long. Germline assignment: CDR1 MDHEN and CDR2 SYDVKM. The CDR3 loop is CASSLGGGQFQPQHF. CDR3 in DNA: TGTGCCAGCAGTTTAGGGGGCGGCCAATTTCAGCCCCAGCATTTT.

This clone turned up a few times. This chain uses TRBV9 with TRBJ2-2; 14 bases line up with TRBD2. The CDR3 is made up of 17 amino acids. In germline, CDR1 is SGDLS, CDR2 YYNGEE. V was pared by 3 bases and J by 5 bases, with 6 bases of the junction left unmatched. The CDR3 bases are TGTGCCAGCAGCGAGAGGGGACTAGCGGGAGATACCGGGGAGCTGTTTTTT. Its translation is CASSERGLAGDTGELFF.

This clone was seen a handful of times. The rearrangement uses TRBV24-1 and TRBJ2-2, with 7 bases aligning to TRBD1. Germline V gene lookup returns CDR1 KGHDR and CDR2 SFDVKD. V gave up 9 bases and J gave up 6 bases; unmatched junction bases: 6. This CDR3 spans 13 amino acids. CDR3 in amino acids: CATGLQGAGELFF. The CDR3 nucleotides are TGTGCCACCGGACTCCAGGGGGCCGGGGAGCTGTTTTTT.

The sample holds a few counts of this clone. Other DNA sequences from this sample encode an identical CDR3 as well. The chain employs TRBV18 and TRBJ2-5; 7 bases are shared with TRBD1. CDR3 size: 13 residues. Germline V gene lookup returns CDR1 KGHSH and CDR2 LQKENI. Trimming took 3 bases from V and 2 from J; bases not matched to a gene: 0. CDR3 nucleotides: TGTGCCAGCTCACCGGGACAGCAAGAGACCCAGTACTTC. Translated: CASSPGQQETQYF.

This clone was detected once. The V and J genes are TRBV2 and TRBJ2-7; D perhaps matches TRBD1 (6 bases). V dropped 9 bases and J dropped 3 bases, with 15 bases sitting between them. CDR1 and CDR2 from the germline V gene are SNHLY and FYNNEI. The CDR3 has 13 residues. The CDR3 DNA follows: TGTGCCAGATCAGATGCAGGGGACTACGAGCAGTACTTC. This translates into CARSDAGDYEQYF.

CDR3 sequence (DNA): TGTGCCAGCAGCCCTCAGGACAGATTGAACACTGAAGCTTTCTTT. This translates into CASSPQDRLNTEAFF. The chain carries TRBV9 and TRBJ1-1; possible D gene TRBD1, 6 bases. Trimming pared 4 bases from V and 0 bases from J, leaving 13 bases between. From germline, CDR1 is SGDLS and CDR2 YYNGEE. The CDR3 covers 15 residues.